This TCR beta chain appears in the sequencing data of a study of blood T cells in healthy people across ages. This clonotype was seen more than once but under ten times. The CDR3 covers 14 residues. V dropped 7 bases and J dropped 7; count of bases not matched to a gene: 13. The germline CDR1 and CDR2 sequences are WSHSY and SAAADI. Primers used in a second PCR of roughly 6 to 12 cycles were a sample-barcoded 5' primer and a J-beta primer mix. MiXCR, run by TCRdb on the 5' RACE reads, gives a single entry per CDR3 protein. The data contain roughly 1.7 million distinct CDR3 sequences, about 35% of them singletons.

Source material: blood. This TCR came from a woman in her 30s in good health. The chain recombines TRBV10-2 with TRBJ2-7; 7 positions match TRBD2. The DNA for the CDR3 is TGCGCCAGCAATGCGCCCACTGCGGGAGTTGAGCAGTACTTC. It specifies CASNAPTAGVEQYF.